Reported below is one T cell receptor beta chain. CDR3 length equals 15 residues. Unmatched junction bases numbered 1, after V lost 4 bases and J lost 0 bases. The germline V gene encodes CDR1 SEHNR and CDR2 FQNEAQ (reference sequence). Authors' processing steps: It was from reference gene primer amplification that nucleated cell counts were estimated. The protocol was immunoSEQ multiplex PCR, while the TCRdb copy is restricted to in-frame clones and leaves out a portion. Clone size and the V and J calls come from that table; the DNA yielded D and trimming. The sample gives roughly 250,000 clones, 70% to 90% of which show up once; under 4.5% is in the top ten. This entry belongs to a study of blood T cell repertoires in COVID-19.

The chain combines TRBV7-9 with TRBJ2-1; 9 bases are a match to TRBD1. The clonotype comes from a man in his forties or fifties with acute or convalescent COVID-19. The sequenced material came from peripheral blood. CDR3 sequence reads: CASSSGQGSYNEQFF. Written as DNA, the CDR3 is TGTGCCAGCAGCTCGGGACAGGGCTCCTACAATGAGCAGTTCTTC.